This T cell receptor beta chain was retrieved from a study of CD8+CD57+ T cells in acquired aplastic anemia. In germline, CDR1 is LNHDA, CDR2 SQIVND (reference sequence). The CDR3 is 16 residues long. J was trimmed by 2 bases and V by 6 bases; bases with no gene match: 7. TCR beta VDJ and CDR3 were profiled, and genomic DNA was the template. TCRdb processed the reads anew with MiXCR; each CDR3 protein has one entry. This sample has over 200,000 distinct CDR3 sequences; approximately 57% occur once, and the top ten carry around 32%. This sequence joins TRBV19 and TRBJ2-3, with TRBD2 matching over 11 bases. This receptor was identified in a human donor in good health. The sequencing sample was made of sorted CD4+, CD8+, or CD8+CD57+ T cells (not recorded which) from PBMCs. The CDR3: CASRTTSGGYTDTQYF. The DNA of the CDR3 is TGTGCCAGTAGGACTACTAGCGGGGGTTACACAGATACGCAGTATTTT.